This entry lists 25 T cell receptor beta chains sequenced from one sample in a study of regulatory T cells in long-lasting Graves disease. Relying on iRepertoire HTBI primers and Arm-PCR of CDR3 regions, the team built TCR beta libraries. One entry per CDR3 protein, called by TCRdb with MiXCR from the multiplex PCR reads. The sample consists of approximately 400,000 distinct CDR3 sequences, under 15% of them appearing once. Time point described: newly diagnosed GD, antithyroid drugs for less than 3 months. PBMC-derived RNA was used for the TCR library. This sample also appeared in a second study, on T cells in Graves' hyperthyroidism and ophthalmopathy.

This specimen was peripheral blood mononuclear cells (PBMCs), taken at new diagnosis, from a patient treated with antithyroid drugs. Receptor source: a woman aged 25 to 39 with Graves disease.

V is TRBV4-2 and J is TRBJ1-1; D gene uncertain. V shed 1 base and J shed 4 bases, with 10 bases lying between them. The V gene's germline CDR1 is LGHNA and CDR2 YNFKEQ. The CDR3 is made up of 14 amino acids. The CDR3 sequence: CASSQVGVGTEAFF. DNA of the CDR3: TGTGCCAGCAGCCAAGTCGGGGTTGGCACTGAAGCTTTCTTT.

This clonotype was seen ten or more times. J is TRBJ2-2 and V is TRBV20-1, with D unresolved. This CDR3 is built from 11 residues. V shed 3 bases and J shed 4 bases, with 3 bases lying between them. Germline V gene sequence: CDR1 DFQATT, CDR2 SNEGSKA (reference sequence). The CDR3 DNA reads as TGCAGTGCTAGGGGCACCGGGGAGCTGTTTTTT. It encodes CSARGTGELFF.

About this clonotype: This may be a read error, as it is one base from a much larger clone. The chain employs TRBV11-3 and TRBJ2-5, with D perhaps TRBD1 (6 bases). V lost 5 bases and J 11 bases, leaving 18 bases between the germline ends. Germline CDR1 reads SGHNT; CDR2 reads YENEEA. This CDR3 spans 13 amino acids. The CDR3 region is CASSRTASNEQYF. As DNA, the CDR3 is TGTGCCAGCAGCCGGACAGCATCCAATGAGCAGTACTTC. The variable domain in full, with the rest retrieved from reference TRBV11-3 and TRBJ2-5, is EAGVVQSPRYKIIEKKQPVAFWCNPISGHNTLYWYLQNLGQGPELLIRYENEEAVDDSQLPKDRFSAERLKGVDSTLKIQPAELGDSAVYLCASSRTASNEQYFGPGTRLLVL.

This clonotype was seen once. A much larger clonotype is one base distant, so this may be a read error. The chain recombines TRBV2 with TRBJ2-7; D gene uncertain. The V gene lost 4 bases and the J gene lost 4 bases, with 11 bases spanning the gap. Germline V gene data show CDR1 as SNHLY and CDR2 as FYNNEI. This CDR3 is 13 amino acids long. CDR3 sequence (DNA): TGTGCCAGCAGTGGATTTGTGGGTTACGAGCAGTACTTC. Translation gives CASSGFVGYEQYF.

This clonotype has at least ten counts. The J gene is TRBJ1-2, the V gene TRBV18; tentatively, D is TRBD1 (6 bases). The CDR3 sequence is 14 residues long. The germline V and J ends were trimmed by 0 bases and 8 bases, with 13 bases remaining between them. Germline-derived CDR1 and CDR2 are KGHSH and LQKENI. CDR3 amino acids: CASSPPSRQDGYTF. The CDR3 DNA reads TGTGCCAGCTCACCACCTTCCCGACAGGACGGCTACACCTTC.

This clonotype has at least ten counts. J is TRBJ2-3 and V is TRBV7-9; weak D call: TRBD1 (5 bases). The CDR3 loop spans 15 amino acids. Trimming took 5 bases from V and 6 from J, leaving 18 bases between them. The germline V gene encodes CDR1 SEHNR and CDR2 FQNEAQ (reference sequence). The CDR3 sequence: CASSPFTQGSDTQYF. The CDR3 nucleotides are TGTGCCAGCAGCCCCTTCACGCAGGGCTCCGATACGCAGTATTTT.

The chain recombines TRBV5-1 with TRBJ2-3, with 11 positions matching TRBD2. The J segment lost 4 bases and the V segment lost 4 bases, leaving 8 bases of the junction unmatched. The CDR3 runs 16 residues. The V gene's germline CDR1 is SGHRS and CDR2 YFSETQ. CDR3 protein: CASSPGDSGRADTQYF. In nucleotides, the CDR3 is TGCGCCAGCAGCCCCGGTGATAGCGGGAGGGCAGATACGCAGTATTTT.

Ten or more counts support this clonotype. This chain connects TRBV30 to TRBJ1-1; possibly TRBD1 for D (6 bases). Germline CDR1 and CDR2: GTSNPN and SVGIG (reference sequence). CDR3 length: 13 residues. Trimming removed 3 bases at V and 1 base at J, with 9 bases between. As DNA, the CDR3 is TGTGCCTGGAGGGGGGCTTCGAACACTGAAGCTTTCTTT. Protein: CAWRGASNTEAFF.

This clonotype was found many times. The genes are TRBV12-3 or TRBV12-4 and TRBJ2-5, with 7 bases matching TRBD1. After removal of 6 bases from V and 4 bases from J, the junction contained 5 bases not matched to a gene. CDR3 size: 13 residues. DNA for the CDR3: TGTGCCAGCAGGAGGGGGCGGGTAGAGACCCAGTACTTC. It translates to CASRRGRVETQYF.

This clonotype was seen at least ten times. The V gene is TRBV6-1, the J gene TRBJ2-5; TRBD2 aligns across 9 bases. Germline CDR1 MNHNS, CDR2 SASEGT. The CDR3 contains 16 residues. The V segment lost 6 bases and the J segment 5 bases; nucleotides outside the gene matches: 13. CDR3 sequence: CASRPQLAGVRETQYF. CDR3 sequence (DNA): TGTGCCAGCAGGCCCCAATTAGCGGGAGTTCGGGAGACCCAGTACTTC.

This clonotype was detected many times. V is TRBV5-6 and J is TRBJ1-1, with 8 bases aligning to TRBD1. Looked up from germline, CDR1 is SGHDT and CDR2 is YYEEEE. The CDR3 runs 14 residues. V gave up 4 bases and J gave up 10 bases; unmatched junction bases: 12. The CDR3: CASSGRTGMISAFF. CDR3 nucleotide sequence: TGTGCCAGCAGCGGAAGGACAGGGATGATCTCAGCTTTCTTT.

V is TRBV29-1 and J is TRBJ2-1, with TRBD2 matching 13 bases. V trimming: 7 bases; J trimming: 15 bases; junction bases outside the gene matches: 6. The CDR3 spans 11 residues. Germline values: CDR1 SQVTM, CDR2 ANQGSEA. The DNA of the CDR3 is TGCAGCGCCCGGACTAGCGGGAGACGGTTCTTC. Encoded protein: CSARTSGRRFF.

The sample holds many counts of this clonotype. The rearrangement joins TRBV24-1 to TRBJ2-1; 10 nucleotides agree with TRBD2. This CDR3 has 15 amino acids. Unmatched junction bases numbered 1, after V lost 2 bases and J lost 4 bases. The germline V gene has CDR1 KGHDR and CDR2 SFDVKD. The CDR3 loop is CATSDSSGGYNEQFF. The DNA for the CDR3 is TGTGCCACCAGTGATTCTAGCGGGGGTTACAATGAGCAGTTCTTC.

This clonotype was recorded at least ten times. The chain uses TRBV28 and TRBJ2-7; 7 nucleotides match TRBD1. V lost 6 bases, J lost 0 bases, and 8 bases stayed unmatched. Germline V gene sequence: CDR1 MDHEN, CDR2 SYDVKM. CDR3 length: 15 residues. CDR3 region: CASSSTAGGSYEQYF. CDR3 in DNA: TGTGCCAGCAGCTCCACCGCAGGGGGCTCCTACGAGCAGTACTTC.

This clonotype appeared a few times. The chain combines TRBV7-9 with TRBJ2-7, with 7 bases matching TRBD2. The CDR3 contains 13 residues. J gave up 3 bases and V 8 bases, and 7 bases lay outside the gene matches. The germline V gene encodes CDR1 SEHNR and CDR2 FQNEAQ (reference sequence). Here the CDR3 DNA reads TGTGCCAGCGCTTGGGGGGGGGGCTACGAGCAGTACTTC. It codes for CASAWGGGYEQYF.

V gene TRBV7-9 combines with J gene TRBJ2-5; 7 nucleotides align to TRBD1. Trimming at V came to 5 bases and at J to 2 bases, leaving 11 bases not matched to a gene. Germline V gene data show CDR1 as SEHNR and CDR2 as FQNEAQ (reference sequence). This CDR3 has 16 amino acids. This chain's CDR3 is CASSPRADRPQETQYF. The CDR3 DNA follows: TGTGCCAGCAGCCCGAGGGCGGACAGGCCACAAGAGACCCAGTACTTC.

The gene calls are TRBV6-2 or TRBV6-3 and TRBJ1-6; the match to TRBD1 covers 7 bases. Per germline, CDR1 MNHEY and CDR2 SVGEGT. The CDR3 covers 14 residues. After removal of 10 bases from V and 7 bases from J, the junction contained 10 bases not matched to a gene. The CDR3: CAIADRDRNSPLHF. In DNA, the CDR3 is TGTGCCATTGCGGACCGGGACAGAAATTCACCCCTCCACTTT.

V and J are TRBV13 and TRBJ1-6, with 8 bases that match TRBD1. The CDR3 consists of 16 residues. Germline loops: CDR1 PRHDT, CDR2 FYEKMQ (reference sequence). Trimming removed 0 bases from V and 6 bases from J; junction bases left unmatched: 4. The CDR3 spells CASSLGTGDFNSPLHF. CDR3 in DNA: TGTGCCAGCAGCTTAGGGACAGGGGATTTTAATTCACCCCTCCACTTT.

The table lists this clonotype with many counts. The V call is TRBV9, the J call TRBJ1-1; D may be TRBD1 (5 bases). The CDR3 covers 14 residues. Germline CDR1 reads SGDLS; CDR2 reads YYNGEE. V was clipped by 3 bases and J by 0 bases, with 9 bases between them. The DNA for the CDR3 is TGTGCCAGCAGCGCGACAGCCCTGAACACTGAAGCTTTCTTT. Translating it yields CASSATALNTEAFF.

This sequence joins TRBV28 and TRBJ1-5; possible D gene TRBD1, 5 bases. Trimming removed 6 bases at V and 1 base at J, with 16 bases between. CDR1 and CDR2 from the germline V gene are MDHEN and SYDVKM. This CDR3 has 16 amino acids. The CDR3 sequence is CASSSFDGASNQPQHF. The CDR3 coding sequence is TGTGCCAGCAGCTCTTTTGATGGGGCGAGCAATCAGCCCCAGCATTTT.

This clonotype was counted ten times or more. The rearrangement joins TRBV11-3 to TRBJ2-7, with D perhaps matching TRBD1 or TRBD2 (5 bases each). The CDR3 is 12 amino acids. The V end was cut by 6 bases, the J end by 4 bases, with 10 bases between. Germline CDR1 SGHNT, CDR2 YENEEA. DNA of the CDR3: TGTGCCAGCAGTAGAGGGGAGTACGAGCAGTACTTC. As protein: CASSRGEYEQYF.

The chain joins TRBV2 to TRBJ1-5, with 7 bases matching TRBD1. The V gene's germline CDR1 is SNHLY and CDR2 FYNNEI. The CDR3 sequence is 14 residues long. J lost 1 base, V lost 6 bases, and 3 bases had no gene match. The CDR3 nucleotides are TGTGCCAGCAGGCGGGACAGAAGCAATCAGCCCCAGCATTTT. This encodes CASRRDRSNQPQHF.

This chain connects TRBV20-1 to TRBJ2-2, with D tentatively TRBD1 (5 bases). Germline assignment: CDR1 DFQATT and CDR2 SNEGSKA (reference sequence). V was pared by 2 bases and J by 6 bases, with 16 bases between. This CDR3 is built from 15 residues. The DNA for the CDR3 is TGCAGTGCTAGAATGGCGGACAAACCAGCCGGGGAGCTGTTTTTT. The encoded protein is CSARMADKPAGELFF.

The V gene is TRBV10-3, the J gene TRBJ2-7; D is tentatively TRBD1 or TRBD2 (6 bases each). The CDR3 is 15 amino acids. CDR1 ENHRY and CDR2 SYGVKD come from the germline V gene. V was shortened by 5 bases and J by 2 bases, with 16 bases between the two germline ends. The CDR3 loop is CAISPFEGGTYEQYF. The CDR3 DNA reads TGTGCCATCAGTCCGTTCGAGGGGGGAACCTACGAGCAGTACTTC.

The chain carries TRBV18 and TRBJ1-2; a possible D gene is TRBD1 (5 bases). Germline V lookup: CDR1 KGHSH, CDR2 LQKENI. The germline V and J ends were trimmed by 3 bases and 6 bases, with 20 bases remaining between them. This CDR3 comprises 16 residues. The CDR3: CASSPTGPQGDHGYTF. Written as DNA, the CDR3 is TGTGCCAGCTCACCTACCGGGCCCCAGGGTGACCATGGCTACACCTTC.